A single sample is the source of the 21 T cell receptor beta chains below, sequenced in a study of response to subunit inactivated influenza vaccine (dated by TCRdb to the late 2010s). Library method: RT-PCR. Sequencing instrument: Illumina HiSeq 2500. Through fastp at Q25 and MiXCR, TCRdb rebuilt clones from the public reads, retaining in-frame beta chains. Rows with a matching CDR3 protein are joined into one entry that keeps the most common DNA and genes. The sample table records a few hundred thousand distinct CDR3 sequences; 14% of these occur just once. The leading ten clones occupy over 8.5% of the sample. Sequenced material: PBMCs from blood, taken roughly 12 days after vaccination. The source of these receptors is a man aged 45-65 years who received an inactivated influenza vaccine. Donor details come from another sample of the same person, matched by shared clones.

This sequence joins TRBV6-5 and TRBJ1-1; D unclear. CDR1 and CDR2 from the germline V gene are MNHEY and SVGAGI. This CDR3 has 14 residues. With 2 bases removed from V and 10 bases from J, the gap between germline ends came to 17 bases. CDR3 residues: CASSYNPWGPGAFF. CDR3 nucleotide sequence: TGTGCCAGCAGTTACAACCCCTGGGGTCCGGGAGCTTTCTTT.

The chain couples TRBV5-1 to TRBJ2-5; TRBD2 is a possible D gene (5 bases). The germline gives CDR1 SGHRS, CDR2 YFSETQ. V lost 3 bases to trimming and J lost 5 bases, with 17 bases between them. This CDR3 is 15 amino acids long. The CDR3 DNA sequence: TGCGCCAGCAGCTGGGGTAACAGCGGCGGCGAGACCCAGTACTTC. Protein: CASSWGNSGGETQYF.

This clonotype occurred a few times. The genes are TRBV2 and TRBJ2-3; perhaps TRBD1 as D (5 bases). V lost 5 bases to trimming and J lost 1 base, with 13 bases between them. The germline gives CDR1 SNHLY, CDR2 FYNNEI. This CDR3 contains 15 residues. CDR3 sequence (DNA): TGTGCCAGCAGTCCGCCTAGGGGTGGCACAGATACGCAGTATTTT. It encodes CASSPPRGGTDTQYF.

In its sample, this clonotype was seen a few times. The junction and the germline gene differ at one end; a read error may be behind it. The V gene is TRBV7-2, the J gene TRBJ2-3; D is ambiguous. In germline, CDR1 is SGHTA, CDR2 FQGNSA. This CDR3 has 12 amino acids. The CDR3 protein is CASSIARDTQYF. CDR3 nucleotides: TGTGCCAGCAGCATAGCCAGAGATACGCAGTATTTT.

This clonotype was observed a few times. The gene calls are TRBV6-2 or TRBV6-3 and TRBJ1-2; possible D gene TRBD1, 5 bases. From germline, CDR1 is MNHEY and CDR2 SVGEGT. Trimming left V 0 bases short and J 4 bases short, with 9 bases between. The CDR3 has 14 amino acids. This CDR3 reads CASSYSGTVYGYTF. The CDR3 DNA sequence: TGTGCCAGCAGTTACTCGGGGACCGTCTATGGCTACACCTTC.

There are many counts of this clonotype. This sequence joins TRBV9 and TRBJ1-3; 8 nucleotides match TRBD1. Germline V gene data show CDR1 as SGDLS and CDR2 as YYNGEE. Trimming at V came to 2 bases and at J to 4 bases, leaving 2 bases not matched to a gene. The CDR3 totals 14 residues. The CDR3 spells CASSVRDRGNTIYF. The CDR3 nucleotides read TGTGCCAGCAGCGTCCGGGACAGGGGAAACACCATATATTTT.

This rearrangement joins TRBV25-1 to TRBJ2-1; TRBD1 aligns across 9 bases. The V and J ends lost 1 base and 3 bases, in that order; junction bases with no gene match: 4. CDR1 and CDR2 (germline): MGHDK, SYGVNS. The CDR3 totals 16 residues. The chain's CDR3 is CASSEFPGQGYNEQFF. The CDR3 nucleotides are TGTGCCAGCAGTGAATTTCCGGGACAGGGCTACAATGAGCAGTTCTTC.

The chain couples TRBV7-8 to TRBJ2-7; 10 bases align to TRBD2. Per the germline V gene, CDR1 is SGHVS and CDR2 is FQNEAQ. The V segment lost 2 bases and the J segment 4 bases; nucleotides outside the gene matches: 8. The CDR3 covers 16 residues. The CDR3 loop is CASSLRLAGAGYEQYF. The CDR3 DNA reads as TGTGCCAGCAGCTTACGGCTAGCGGGAGCGGGATACGAGCAGTACTTC.

Only a few counts were recorded for this clonotype. V is TRBV11-1 and J is TRBJ2-1; no clear D. Germline CDR1 is SGHAT and CDR2 is FQDESV (reference sequence). The CDR3 covers 14 residues. The germline V and J ends were trimmed by 6 bases and 0 bases, with 9 bases remaining between them. CDR3 region: CASSGMSSYNEQFF. The CDR3 coding sequence is TGTGCCAGCAGTGGCATGAGCTCCTACAATGAGCAGTTCTTC.

The rearrangement links TRBV20-1 to TRBJ2-3, with D hard to call. There are 14 residues in the CDR3. Germline assignment: CDR1 DFQATT and CDR2 SNEGSKA (reference sequence). V shed 0 bases and J shed 0 bases, with 7 bases lying between them. The CDR3 coding sequence is TGCAGTGCTAGAGAGGTTACCAGCACAGATACGCAGTATTTT. Translated, it gives CSAREVTSTDTQYF.

The chain carries TRBV30 and TRBJ1-1; D is ambiguous. CDR1 and CDR2 (germline): GTSNPN, SVGIG (reference sequence). This CDR3 has 13 residues. The V and J ends lost 2 bases and 0 bases respectively, with 7 bases between them. The CDR3 nucleotides read TGTGCCTGGAGTCCTTCTATGAACACTGAAGCTTTCTTT. This translates into CAWSPSMNTEAFF.

The table lists this clonotype with a few counts. This chain joins TRBV12-3 or TRBV12-4 and TRBJ2-5; 12 bases match TRBD1. V gave up 8 bases and J gave up 6 bases; unmatched junction bases: 10. The CDR3 runs to 15 residues. The CDR3 DNA reads TGTGCCAGCGGGACGTGGCGGGACAGGGGGCAGACCCAGTACTTC. This translates into CASGTWRDRGQTQYF.

The V gene is TRBV18, the J gene TRBJ2-1, with D unresolved. The CDR3 has 15 residues. Trimming took 0 bases from V and 5 from J, leaving 11 bases between them. Germline CDR1 KGHSH, CDR2 LQKENI. The CDR3 sequence: CASSPPQPRHNEQFF. CDR3 DNA sequence: TGTGCCAGCTCACCACCACAACCACGTCACAATGAGCAGTTCTTC.

The chain couples TRBV7-8 to TRBJ2-1, with TRBD2 identical over 8 bases. Germline V CDR1 and CDR2: SGHVS, FQNEAQ. CDR3 length: 18 amino acids. With V trimmed by 1 base and J by 1 base, 9 bases remained unmatched. The CDR3 DNA reads TGTGCCAGCAGCTTAGGTCTTCTCGCGGGAGGTTCCTACAATGAGCAGTTCTTC. This encodes CASSLGLLAGGSYNEQFF.

Only a few counts were recorded for this clonotype. V is TRBV4-1 and J is TRBJ2-7; the match to TRBD1 covers 7 bases. Trimming removed 3 bases from V and 3 bases from J; junction bases left unmatched: 8. The CDR3 is 15 amino acids. Germline CDR1 reads MGHRA; CDR2 reads YSYEKL. Written as DNA, the CDR3 is TGCGCCAGCAGCCATGACAGGGAAGGGGACTACGAGCAGTACTTC. Its translation is CASSHDREGDYEQYF.

There are many counts of this clonotype. The genes are TRBV12-3 or TRBV12-4 and TRBJ2-1, with TRBD2 matching 7 bases. The CDR3 spans 15 residues. The V segment lost 7 bases and the J segment 2 bases; nucleotides outside the gene matches: 8. The chain's CDR3 is CASTPTSDPYNEQFF. The DNA of the CDR3 is TGTGCCAGCACCCCAACTAGCGACCCCTACAATGAGCAGTTCTTC.

The chain links TRBV20-1 to TRBJ1-5, with D possibly matching TRBD1 (6 bases). The germline CDR1 and CDR2 sequences are DFQATT and SNEGSKA (reference sequence). V was clipped by 3 bases and J by 0 bases, with 12 bases between them. This CDR3 is 15 amino acids long. The DNA for the CDR3 is TGCAGTGCTAGGGGGGGCCTTTATAGCAATCAGCCCCAGCATTTT. Residues: CSARGGLYSNQPQHF.

This clonotype was detected ten times or more. This chain joins TRBV7-2 and TRBJ1-2; weak D call: TRBD1 (6 bases). Germline-derived CDR1 and CDR2 are SGHTA and FQGNSA. V lost 5 bases and J lost 8, with 15 bases in between. This CDR3 spans 13 amino acids. CDR3 nucleotides: TGTGCCAGCAGCCCGGCCACAGGGTTCGGCTACACCTTC. Encoded protein: CASSPATGFGYTF. Supplemented by reference TRBV7-2 and TRBJ1-2, the full variable domain reads GAGVSQSPSNKVTEKGKDVELRCDPISGHTALYWYRQSLGQGLEFLIYFQGNSAPDKSGLPSDRFSAERTGGSVSTLTIQRTQQEDSAVYLCASSPATGFGYTFGSGTRLTVV.

This chain uses TRBV6-2 or TRBV6-3 with TRBJ1-1, with 9 bases identical to TRBD1. This CDR3 region has 15 residues. Germline lookup yields CDR1 MNHEY and CDR2 SVGEGT. V lost 8 bases and J lost 5; bases outside the gene matches: 12. CDR3 sequence (DNA): TGTGCCAGCCGAACGAGGACAGGGGTTATAACTGAAGCTTTCTTT. Translation: CASRTRTGVITEAFF.

The gene calls are TRBV6-5 and TRBJ2-7, with D unresolved. Germline V gene lookup returns CDR1 MNHEY and CDR2 SVGAGI. V was clipped by 0 bases and J by 3 bases, with 12 bases between them. The CDR3 extends over 15 amino acids. CDR3 region: CASSYSFPASYEQYF. CDR3 DNA sequence: TGTGCCAGCAGTTACTCGTTTCCCGCCAGCTACGAGCAGTACTTC.

This clonotype was seen a handful of times. The chain joins TRBV27 to TRBJ2-5; perhaps TRBD1 as D (6 bases). CDR1 is MNHEY and CDR2 is SMNVEV in the germline V gene (reference sequence). Trimming shortened V by 6 bases and J by 5 bases, and 13 bases separated the two germline ends. This CDR3 is built from 13 residues. CDR3 sequence: CASRPEGVETQYF. In nucleotides, the CDR3 is TGTGCCAGCAGACCAGAGGGGGTTGAGACCCAGTACTTC.